The 22 T cell receptor beta chains given below trace back to one sample, sequenced in a study of identical twins. Each CDR3 protein gets one entry after TCRdb re-called the 5' RACE reads with MiXCR. Of roughly 720,000 distinct CDR3 sequences listed, roughly 18% are singletons. The same data also contributed to another study, on T cells expressing NK-cell markers.

Sequenced sample: PBMCs. The receptors come from a woman aged 18-29 years in good health.

The chain recombines TRBV9 with TRBJ1-4; D unresolved. Germline-derived CDR1 and CDR2 are SGDLS and YYNGEE. This CDR3 contains 16 residues. Trimming cost V 4 bases and J 0 bases, with 13 bases left between them. The CDR3 region is CASSIGPHATNEKLFF. DNA for the CDR3: TGTGCCAGCAGCATCGGACCGCATGCAACTAATGAAAAACTGTTTTTT.

As for this clonotype: The junction departs from germline at one end; a sequencing error may be responsible. The chain links TRBV20-1 to TRBJ2-5; 7 bases are a match to TRBD1. CDR3 length: 14 residues. Germline-derived CDR1 and CDR2 are DFQATT and SNEGSKA (reference sequence). CDR3 in amino acids: CSASTGIFQESQYF. The CDR3 DNA reads as TGCAGTGCTTCGACAGGGATCTTCCAAGAGAGCCAGTACTTC.

This clonotype was seen more than once but under ten times. CDR3 residues: CATSSLMNTEAFF. CDR3 bases: TGTGCCACCAGCAGCCTTATGAACACTGAAGCTTTCTTT. The rearrangement uses TRBV15 and TRBJ1-1; D gene ambiguous. The CDR3 runs to 13 residues. The V end was cut by 3 bases, the J end by 0 bases, with 5 bases between. CDR1 and CDR2 (germline): LNHNV, YYDKDF (reference sequence).

V usage is TRBV28 and J usage is TRBJ2-7; D is unresolved. V was pared by 4 bases and J by 12 bases, with 4 bases between. The germline gives CDR1 MDHEN, CDR2 SYDVKM. CDR3 length: 8 amino acids. CDR3 bases: TGTGCCAGCAGTTCGATGTACTTC. This gives the protein CASSSMYF.

This clonotype was seen at least ten times. This chain links TRBV7-2 with TRBJ1-1; no definite D call. The length of the CDR3 is 14 residues. Trimming left V 5 bases short and J 3 bases short, with 13 bases between. Germline V gene lookup returns CDR1 SGHTA and CDR2 FQGNSA. This CDR3 is CASSITDGYTEAFF. Here the CDR3 DNA reads TGTGCCAGCAGCATAACAGACGGTTACACTGAAGCTTTCTTT.

The J gene is TRBJ1-2, the V gene TRBV6-1, with D hard to call. CDR3 length: 13 amino acids. Trimming pared 0 bases from V and 7 bases from J, leaving 9 bases between. Germline lookup yields CDR1 MNHNS and CDR2 SASEGT. The CDR3 region is CASSEAGQVGYTF. CDR3 sequence (DNA): TGTGCCAGCAGTGAAGCAGGGCAAGTTGGCTACACCTTC.

This clonotype was detected only a few times. V usage is TRBV6-2 or TRBV6-3 and J usage is TRBJ2-3; D may be TRBD1 or TRBD2 (5 bases each). This CDR3 region has 16 residues. CDR1 is MNHEY and CDR2 is SVGEGT in the germline V gene. V lost 0 bases to trimming and J lost 4 bases, with 14 bases between them. The CDR3 region has the DNA TGTGCCAGCAGTTACTCGACAGCGGCCAGGGCAGATACGCAGTATTTT. This codes for CASSYSTAARADTQYF.

V is TRBV19 and J is TRBJ2-7; a weak D match, TRBD2 (5 bases). CDR3 length equals 15 residues. Germline-derived CDR1 and CDR2 are LNHDA and SQIVND (reference sequence). V was cut by 5 bases and J by 3 bases, with 17 bases left in between. The CDR3 DNA reads as TGTGCCAGTAGTCCACGACTTCGGGAATTCTACGAGCAGTACTTC. Translation: CASSPRLREFYEQYF.

The CDR3 here is CSVRMNTEAFF. In DNA, the CDR3 is TGCAGCGTTAGGATGAACACTGAAGCTTTCTTT. This chain uses TRBV29-1 with TRBJ1-1; D call uncertain. The CDR3 covers 11 residues. Germline-derived CDR1 and CDR2 are SQVTM and ANQGSEA. V was trimmed by 5 bases and J by 0 bases, leaving 4 bases between them.

The rearrangement joins TRBV20-1 to TRBJ2-3, with D uncertain. This CDR3 comprises 16 residues. Trimming removed 5 bases at V and 0 bases at J, with 18 bases between. Germline CDR1 is DFQATT and CDR2 is SNEGSKA (reference sequence). CDR3 in amino acids: CSAQINDGASTDTQYF. The CDR3, as DNA: TGCAGTGCTCAAATCAACGACGGTGCTAGCACAGATACGCAGTATTTT.

Only a few counts were recorded for this clonotype. In nucleotides, the CDR3 is TGTGCCAGCAGCCGGGACGCAGGGGCCTATGGCTACACCTTC. This codes for CASSRDAGAYGYTF. The chain combines TRBV7-2 with TRBJ1-2; the D gene is possibly TRBD1 (6 bases). Trimming pared 5 bases from V and 4 bases from J, leaving 14 bases between. The CDR3 length is 14 residues. Germline V CDR1 and CDR2: SGHTA, FQGNSA.

V is TRBV5-1 and J is TRBJ2-5; 8 bases align to TRBD1. Trimming took 1 base from V and 5 from J; bases not matched to a gene: 7. The length of the CDR3 is 15 residues. Germline CDR1 is SGHRS and CDR2 is YFSETQ. The CDR3 sequence: CASSLQDRVSETQYF. The CDR3 region has the DNA TGCGCCAGCAGCTTGCAGGACAGGGTTTCGGAGACCCAGTACTTC.

The chain has TRBV7-9 and TRBJ1-2; tentative D call: TRBD1 (5 bases). Germline V CDR1 and CDR2: SEHNR, FQNEAQ (reference sequence). The CDR3 runs 16 residues. With 5 bases removed from V and 3 bases from J, the gap between germline ends came to 19 bases. The CDR3 sequence: CASSPGRGVRDYGYTF. The CDR3 DNA is TGTGCCAGCAGCCCCGGGAGGGGTGTGCGCGACTATGGCTACACCTTC.

The chain is built from TRBV12-3 or TRBV12-4 and TRBJ1-1; 8 positions match TRBD1. The J segment lost 1 base and the V segment lost 7 bases, leaving 11 bases of the junction unmatched. CDR3 length: 16 amino acids. The CDR3 sequence is CASKGQGIYKNTEAFF. CDR3 DNA: TGTGCCAGCAAAGGACAGGGAATTTACAAGAACACTGAAGCTTTCTTT.

This clonotype came up a few times. The V and J genes are TRBV2 and TRBJ2-7, with a weak D call TRBD2 (5 bases). Germline V gives CDR1 SNHLY, CDR2 FYNNEI. V shed 5 bases and J shed 5 bases, with 16 bases lying between them. This CDR3 has 14 residues. The CDR3 loop is CASSTSPAGNEQYF. The CDR3, as DNA: TGTGCCAGCAGTACTAGTCCTGCAGGTAACGAGCAGTACTTC. The variable domain in full, with the rest retrieved from reference TRBV2 and TRBJ2-7, is EPEVTQTPSHQVTQMGQEVILRCVPISNHLYFYWYRQILGQKVEFLVSFYNNEISEKSEIFDDQFSVERPDGSNFTLKIRSTKLEDSAMYFCASSTSPAGNEQYFGPGTRLTVT.

The chain has TRBV5-1 and TRBJ1-1; D gene uncertain. Per the germline V gene, CDR1 is SGHRS and CDR2 is YFSETQ. V was cut by 5 bases and J by 3 bases, with 14 bases left in between. The CDR3 totals 14 residues. The CDR3 DNA is TGCGCCAGCAGAGGGTCCAGGATGGACACTGAAGCTTTCTTT. It encodes CASRGSRMDTEAFF.

This clonotype showed up just a few times. V and J are TRBV5-1 and TRBJ2-7, with D unresolved. Trimming took off 5 bases at V and 1 base at J, with 19 bases between the two ends. The CDR3 spans 16 residues. CDR1 SGHRS and CDR2 YFSETQ come from the germline V gene. This chain's CDR3 is CASSSPWATQSYEQYF. CDR3 DNA sequence: TGCGCCAGCAGTTCACCGTGGGCCACACAATCCTACGAGCAGTACTTC.

The chain joins TRBV2 to TRBJ2-2, with 10 bases lining up with TRBD2. The germline V gene encodes CDR1 SNHLY and CDR2 FYNNEI. The length of the CDR3 is 16 residues. Trimming removed 7 bases from V and 3 bases from J; junction bases left unmatched: 8. In nucleotides, the CDR3 is TGTGCCAGCAATACCGGGACTAGCGTATACACCGGGGAGCTGTTTTTT. It codes for CASNTGTSVYTGELFF.

This clonotype was recorded many times. The chain joins TRBV5-6 to TRBJ1-5; 8 nucleotides align to TRBD1. The junction had 3 bases not matched to a gene; V was cut back by 0 bases and J by 7 bases. Germline assignment: CDR1 SGHDT and CDR2 YYEEEE. The CDR3 covers 14 residues. The CDR3 bases are TGTGCCAGCAGCTTGGGACAGGGGAGGCAGCCCCAGCATTTT. Amino acid sequence: CASSLGQGRQPQHF.

This clonotype was seen ten or more times. V gene TRBV4-1 combines with J gene TRBJ2-2; 10 bases map to TRBD2. Germline CDR1 reads MGHRA; CDR2 reads YSYEKL. This CDR3 has 16 residues. Trimming removed 5 bases from V and 2 bases from J; junction bases left unmatched: 5. CDR3 residues: CASSSSGGLNTGELFF. The CDR3 region has the DNA TGCGCCAGCAGCTCTAGCGGGGGCCTCAACACCGGGGAGCTGTTTTTT.

This clonotype was picked up many times. CDR3 coding DNA: TGCGCCAGCAGCTCCATCCTAGCGGGGGCTTACGAGCAGTACTTC. Amino acid sequence: CASSSILAGAYEQYF. This chain connects TRBV5-1 to TRBJ2-7; 10 bases are shared with TRBD2. Unmatched junction bases numbered 7, after V lost 3 bases and J lost 4 bases. This CDR3 is 15 amino acids long. From germline, CDR1 is SGHRS and CDR2 YFSETQ. Together with reference TRBV5-1 and TRBJ2-7, the CDR3 gives the full variable domain: KAGVTQTPRYLIKTRGQQVTLSCSPISGHRSVSWYQQTPGQGLQFLFEYFSETQRNKGNFPGRFSGRQFSNSRSEMNVSTLELGDSALYLCASSSILAGAYEQYFGPGTRLTVT.

The rearrangement links TRBV2 to TRBJ2-1; a possible D gene is TRBD2 (6 bases). Germline CDR1 reads SNHLY; CDR2 reads FYNNEI. The V gene lost 7 bases and the J gene lost 8 bases, with 12 bases spanning the gap. This CDR3 is 12 amino acids long. DNA for the CDR3: TGTGCCAGCACTAGCGACGGAGATGAGCAGTTCTTC. It translates to CASTSDGDEQFF.